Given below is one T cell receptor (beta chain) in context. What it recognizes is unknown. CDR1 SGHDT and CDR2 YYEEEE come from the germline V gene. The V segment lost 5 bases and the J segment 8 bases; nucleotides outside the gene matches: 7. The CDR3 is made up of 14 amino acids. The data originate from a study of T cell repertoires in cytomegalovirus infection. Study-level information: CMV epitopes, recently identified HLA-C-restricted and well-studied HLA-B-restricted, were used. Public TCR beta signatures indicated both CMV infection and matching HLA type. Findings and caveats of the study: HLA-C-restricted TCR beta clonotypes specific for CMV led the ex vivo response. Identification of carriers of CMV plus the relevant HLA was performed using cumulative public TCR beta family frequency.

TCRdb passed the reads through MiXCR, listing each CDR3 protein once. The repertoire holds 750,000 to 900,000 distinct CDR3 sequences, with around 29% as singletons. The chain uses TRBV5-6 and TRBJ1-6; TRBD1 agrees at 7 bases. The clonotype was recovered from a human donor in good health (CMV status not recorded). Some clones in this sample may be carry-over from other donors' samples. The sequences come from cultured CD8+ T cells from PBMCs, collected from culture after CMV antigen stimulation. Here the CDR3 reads CASRSTGSDSPLHF. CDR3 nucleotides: TGTGCCAGCAGATCGACAGGGTCGGATTCACCCCTCCACTTT.